The clone carrying this T cell receptor beta chain was counted only a few times. Its matching antigen is unknown. This sample was included in a study of T cells in Graves' hyperthyroidism and ophthalmopathy. TCR beta CDR3 regions were amplified from RNA transcripts. An initial round of RT-PCR targeting the TCR CDR3 relied on the HTBI primer set. TCRdb redid the calling of the multiplex PCR reads with MiXCR, one entry per CDR3 protein. The sample contains approximately 410,000 distinct CDR3 sequences, roughly 15% of which appear only once. Trimming removed 8 bases at V and 2 bases at J, with 13 bases between. CDR1 is SNHLY and CDR2 is FYNNEI in the germline V gene. This CDR3 has 13 residues. Whole-study findings and limits: Most thyroid clonotypes that were expanded above 0.001 also turned up in blood. It was a median about 6.5 months before onset that the model predicted ophthalmopathy. Ophthalmopathy could be told apart from stable hyperthyroidism with a 13 V-J model.

Input material: blood. This sequence joins TRBV2 and TRBJ2-7; D is unclear. This clonotype originated in a woman under 30 with Graves' hyperthyroidism. This CDR3 reads CASSPSVTYEQYF. DNA of the CDR3: TGTGCCAGCTCTCCGTCGGTAACCTACGAGCAGTACTTC.